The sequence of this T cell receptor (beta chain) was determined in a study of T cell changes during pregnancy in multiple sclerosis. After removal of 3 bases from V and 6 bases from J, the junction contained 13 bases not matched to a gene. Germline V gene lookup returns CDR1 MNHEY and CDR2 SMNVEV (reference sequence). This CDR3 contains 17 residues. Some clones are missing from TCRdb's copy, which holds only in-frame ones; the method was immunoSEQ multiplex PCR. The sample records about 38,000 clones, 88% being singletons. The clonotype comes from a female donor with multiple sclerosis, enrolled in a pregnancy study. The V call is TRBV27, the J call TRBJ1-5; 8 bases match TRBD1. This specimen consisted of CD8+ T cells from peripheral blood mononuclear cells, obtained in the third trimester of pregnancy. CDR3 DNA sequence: TGTGCCAGCAGTTTGATGTTGGACAGGGTAAGGGGTCAGCCCCAGCATTTT. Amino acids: CASSLMLDRVRGQPQHF.